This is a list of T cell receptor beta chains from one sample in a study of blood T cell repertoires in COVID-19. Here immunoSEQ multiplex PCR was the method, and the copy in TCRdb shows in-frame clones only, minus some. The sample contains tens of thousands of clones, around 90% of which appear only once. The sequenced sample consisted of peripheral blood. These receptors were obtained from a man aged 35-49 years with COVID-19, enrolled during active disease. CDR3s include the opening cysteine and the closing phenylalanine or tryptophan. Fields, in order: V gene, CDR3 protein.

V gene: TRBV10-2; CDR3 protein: CASRVRGVGAEAFF
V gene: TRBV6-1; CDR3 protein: CASSEKDLAGAGDFF
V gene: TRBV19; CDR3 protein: CASTLVRRSGGALEEQYF
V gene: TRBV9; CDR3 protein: CASSGGEQGAETSGYEQYF
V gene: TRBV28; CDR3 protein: CASSPQGLRGTTMKQFF
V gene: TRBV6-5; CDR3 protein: CASSYRREANQPQHF
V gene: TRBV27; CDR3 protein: CASSEGRLYGYTF
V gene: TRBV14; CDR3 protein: CASSPMGAVRNTEAFF
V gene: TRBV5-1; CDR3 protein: CASSLGDREDTGELFF
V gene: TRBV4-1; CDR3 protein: CASSPGTLKAYEQYF